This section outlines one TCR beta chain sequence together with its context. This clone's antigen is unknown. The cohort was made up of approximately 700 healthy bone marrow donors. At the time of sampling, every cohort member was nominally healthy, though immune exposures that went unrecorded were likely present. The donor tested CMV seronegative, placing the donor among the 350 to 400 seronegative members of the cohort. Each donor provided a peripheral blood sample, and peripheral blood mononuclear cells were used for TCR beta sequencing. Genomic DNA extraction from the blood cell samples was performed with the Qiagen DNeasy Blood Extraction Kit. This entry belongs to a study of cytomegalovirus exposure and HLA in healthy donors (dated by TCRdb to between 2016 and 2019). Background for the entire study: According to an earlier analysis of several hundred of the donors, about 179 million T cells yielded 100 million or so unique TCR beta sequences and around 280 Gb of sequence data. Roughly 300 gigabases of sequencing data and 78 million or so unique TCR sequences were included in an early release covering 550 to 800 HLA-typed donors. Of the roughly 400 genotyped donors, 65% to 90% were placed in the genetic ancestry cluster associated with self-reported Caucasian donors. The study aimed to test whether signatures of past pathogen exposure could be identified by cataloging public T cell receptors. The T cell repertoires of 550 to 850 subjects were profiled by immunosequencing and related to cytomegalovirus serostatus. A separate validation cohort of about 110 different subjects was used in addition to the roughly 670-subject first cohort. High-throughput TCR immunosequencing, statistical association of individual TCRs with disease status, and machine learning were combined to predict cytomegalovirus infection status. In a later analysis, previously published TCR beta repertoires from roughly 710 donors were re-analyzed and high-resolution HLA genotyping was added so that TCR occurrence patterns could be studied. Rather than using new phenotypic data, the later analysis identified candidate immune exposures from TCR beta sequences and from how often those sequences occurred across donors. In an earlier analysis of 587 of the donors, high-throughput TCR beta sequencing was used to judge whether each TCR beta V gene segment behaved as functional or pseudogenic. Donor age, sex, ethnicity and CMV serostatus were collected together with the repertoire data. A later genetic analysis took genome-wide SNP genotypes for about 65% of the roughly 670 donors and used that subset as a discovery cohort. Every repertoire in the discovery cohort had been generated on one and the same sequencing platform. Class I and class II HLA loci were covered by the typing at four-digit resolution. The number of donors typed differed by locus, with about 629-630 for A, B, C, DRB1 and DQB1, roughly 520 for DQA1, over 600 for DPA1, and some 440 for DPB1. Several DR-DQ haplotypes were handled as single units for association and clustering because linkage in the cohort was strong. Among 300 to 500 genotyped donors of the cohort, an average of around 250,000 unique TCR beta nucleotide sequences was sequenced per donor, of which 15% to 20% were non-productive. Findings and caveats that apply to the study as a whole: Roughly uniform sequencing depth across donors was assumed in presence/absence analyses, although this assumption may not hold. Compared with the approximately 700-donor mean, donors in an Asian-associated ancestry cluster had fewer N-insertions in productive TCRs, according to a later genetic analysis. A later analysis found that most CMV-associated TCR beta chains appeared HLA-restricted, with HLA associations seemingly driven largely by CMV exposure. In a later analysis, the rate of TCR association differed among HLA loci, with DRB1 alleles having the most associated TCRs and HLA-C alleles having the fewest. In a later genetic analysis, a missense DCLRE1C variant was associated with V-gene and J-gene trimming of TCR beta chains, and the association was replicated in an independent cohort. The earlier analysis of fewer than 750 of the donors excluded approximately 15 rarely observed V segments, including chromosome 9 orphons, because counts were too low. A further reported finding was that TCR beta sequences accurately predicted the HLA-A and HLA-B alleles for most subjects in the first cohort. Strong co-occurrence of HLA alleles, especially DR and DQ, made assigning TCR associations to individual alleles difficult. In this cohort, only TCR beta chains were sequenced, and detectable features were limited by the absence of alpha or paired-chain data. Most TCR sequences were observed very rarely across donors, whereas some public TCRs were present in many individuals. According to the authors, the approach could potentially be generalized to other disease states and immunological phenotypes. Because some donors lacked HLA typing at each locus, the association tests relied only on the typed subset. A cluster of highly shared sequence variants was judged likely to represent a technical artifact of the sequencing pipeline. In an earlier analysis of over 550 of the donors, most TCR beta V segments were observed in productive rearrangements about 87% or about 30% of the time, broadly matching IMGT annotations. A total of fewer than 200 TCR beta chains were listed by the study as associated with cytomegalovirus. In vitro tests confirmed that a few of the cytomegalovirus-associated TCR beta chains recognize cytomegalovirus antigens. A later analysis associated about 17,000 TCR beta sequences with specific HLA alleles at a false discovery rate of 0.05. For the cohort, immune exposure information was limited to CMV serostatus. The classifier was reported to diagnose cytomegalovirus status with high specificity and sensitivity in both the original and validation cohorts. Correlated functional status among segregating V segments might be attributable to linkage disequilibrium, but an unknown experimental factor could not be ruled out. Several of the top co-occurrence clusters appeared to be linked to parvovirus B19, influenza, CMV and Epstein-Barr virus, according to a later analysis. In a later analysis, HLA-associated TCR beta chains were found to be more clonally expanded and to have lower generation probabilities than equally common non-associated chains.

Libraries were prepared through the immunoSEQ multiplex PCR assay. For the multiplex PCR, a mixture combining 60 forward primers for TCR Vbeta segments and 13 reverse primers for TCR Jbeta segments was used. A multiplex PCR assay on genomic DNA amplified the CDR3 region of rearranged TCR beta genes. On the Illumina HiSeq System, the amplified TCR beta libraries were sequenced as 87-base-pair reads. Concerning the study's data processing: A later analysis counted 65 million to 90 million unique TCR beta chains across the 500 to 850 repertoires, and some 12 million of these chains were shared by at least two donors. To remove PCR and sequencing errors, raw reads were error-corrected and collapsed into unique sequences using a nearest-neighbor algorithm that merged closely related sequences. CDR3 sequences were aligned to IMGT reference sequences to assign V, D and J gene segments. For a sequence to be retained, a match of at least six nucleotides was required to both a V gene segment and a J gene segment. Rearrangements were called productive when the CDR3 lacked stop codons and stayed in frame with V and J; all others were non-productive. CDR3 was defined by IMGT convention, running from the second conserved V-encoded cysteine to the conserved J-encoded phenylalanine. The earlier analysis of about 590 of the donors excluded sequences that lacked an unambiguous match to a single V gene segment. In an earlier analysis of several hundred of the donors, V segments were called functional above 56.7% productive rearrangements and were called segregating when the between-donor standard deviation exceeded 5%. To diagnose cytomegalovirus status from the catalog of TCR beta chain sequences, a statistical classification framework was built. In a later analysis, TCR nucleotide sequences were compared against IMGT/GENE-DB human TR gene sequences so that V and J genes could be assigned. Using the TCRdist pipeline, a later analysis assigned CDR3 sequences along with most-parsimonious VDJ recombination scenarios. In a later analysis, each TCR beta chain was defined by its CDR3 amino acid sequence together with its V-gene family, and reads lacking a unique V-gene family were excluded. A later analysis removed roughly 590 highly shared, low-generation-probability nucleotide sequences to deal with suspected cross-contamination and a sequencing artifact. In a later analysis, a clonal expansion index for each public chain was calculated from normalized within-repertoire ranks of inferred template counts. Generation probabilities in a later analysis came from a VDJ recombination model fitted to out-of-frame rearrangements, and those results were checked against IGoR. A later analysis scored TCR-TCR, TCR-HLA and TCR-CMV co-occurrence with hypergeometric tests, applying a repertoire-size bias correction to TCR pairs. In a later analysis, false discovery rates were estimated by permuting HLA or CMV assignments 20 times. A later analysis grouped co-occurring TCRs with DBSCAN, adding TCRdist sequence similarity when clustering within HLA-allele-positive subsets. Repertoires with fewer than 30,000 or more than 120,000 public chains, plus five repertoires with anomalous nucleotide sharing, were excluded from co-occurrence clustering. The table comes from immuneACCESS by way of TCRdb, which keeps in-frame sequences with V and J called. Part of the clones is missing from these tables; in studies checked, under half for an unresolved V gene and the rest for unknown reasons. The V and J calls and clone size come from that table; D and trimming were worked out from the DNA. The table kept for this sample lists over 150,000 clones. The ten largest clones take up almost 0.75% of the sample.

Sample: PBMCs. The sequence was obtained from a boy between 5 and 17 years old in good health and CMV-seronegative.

The sequenced DNA is TGTGCCTGGAGTGTACTAAGGCAGAACACTGAAGCTTTCTTT. Its amino acids are CAWSVLRQNTEAFF. The chain is assembled from TRBV30 and TRBJ1-1; the D gene identity is not certain. Looking up the germline V gene (reference sequence) yields CDR1 GTSNPN and CDR2 SVGIG. The CDR3 goes from the cysteine to the phenylalanine over 14 residues. The only DNA kept is the CDR3, 42 bases in frame from the first base. V lost 0 bases and J lost 1 base; the stretch between them is 9 bases long. The CDR3, completed at both ends by the reference TRBV30 and TRBJ1-1 genes, gives the full variable domain SQTIHQWPATLVQPVGSPLSLECTVEGTSNPNLYWYRQAAGRGLQLLFYSVGIGQISSEVPQNLSASRPQDRQFILSSKKLLLSDSGFYLCAWSVLRQNTEAFFGQGTRLTVV.